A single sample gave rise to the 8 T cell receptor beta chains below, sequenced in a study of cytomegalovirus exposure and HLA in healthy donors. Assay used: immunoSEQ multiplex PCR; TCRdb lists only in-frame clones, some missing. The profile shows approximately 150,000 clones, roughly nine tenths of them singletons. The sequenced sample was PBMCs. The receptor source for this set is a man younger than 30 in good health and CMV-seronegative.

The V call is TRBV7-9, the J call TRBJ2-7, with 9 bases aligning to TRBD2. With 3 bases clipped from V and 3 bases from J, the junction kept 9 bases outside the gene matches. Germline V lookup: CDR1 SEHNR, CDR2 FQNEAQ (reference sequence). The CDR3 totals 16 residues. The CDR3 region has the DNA TGTGCCAGCAGCTTCCCCAGCGGGGGGCCTCGCTACGAGCAGTACTTC. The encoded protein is CASSFPSGGPRYEQYF.

CDR3 in DNA: TGTGCCAGCTCACCACCGGGGACTAGCGGGCCCTACAATGAGCAGTTCTTC. This translates into CASSPPGTSGPYNEQFF. The chain carries TRBV18 and TRBJ2-1, with 12 nucleotides matching TRBD2. CDR3 length: 17 residues. The V segment lost 0 bases and the J segment 2 bases; nucleotides outside the gene matches: 2. Germline V gene sequence: CDR1 KGHSH, CDR2 LQKENI.

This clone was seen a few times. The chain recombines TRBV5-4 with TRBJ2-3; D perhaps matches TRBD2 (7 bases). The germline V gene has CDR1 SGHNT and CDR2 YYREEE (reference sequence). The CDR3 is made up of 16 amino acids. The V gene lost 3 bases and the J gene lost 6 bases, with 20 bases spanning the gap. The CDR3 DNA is TGTGCCAGCAGCTATACCGGACTAGTAAGGGGGGATACGCAGTATTTT. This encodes CASSYTGLVRGDTQYF.

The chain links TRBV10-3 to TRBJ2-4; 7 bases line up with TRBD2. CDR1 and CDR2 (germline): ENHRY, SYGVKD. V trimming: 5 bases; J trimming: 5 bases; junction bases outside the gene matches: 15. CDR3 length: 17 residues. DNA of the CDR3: TGTGCCATCAGTATGGGGAGGGGCGGCAACGCGGAAAACATTCAGTACTTC. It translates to CAISMGRGGNAENIQYF.

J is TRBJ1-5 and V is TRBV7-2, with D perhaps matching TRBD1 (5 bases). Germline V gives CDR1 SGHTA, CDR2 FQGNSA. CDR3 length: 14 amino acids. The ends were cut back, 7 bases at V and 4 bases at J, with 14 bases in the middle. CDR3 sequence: CASNPRGGNQPQHF. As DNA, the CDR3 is TGTGCCAGCAACCCGCGGGGGGGAAATCAGCCCCAGCATTTT.

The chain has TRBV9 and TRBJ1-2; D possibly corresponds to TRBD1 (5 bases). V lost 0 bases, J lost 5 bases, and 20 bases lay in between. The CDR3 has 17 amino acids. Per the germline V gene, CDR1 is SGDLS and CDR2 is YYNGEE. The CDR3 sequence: CASSVGGGALGSYGYTF. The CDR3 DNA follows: TGTGCCAGCAGCGTAGGTGGGGGAGCGCTCGGGAGTTATGGCTACACCTTC. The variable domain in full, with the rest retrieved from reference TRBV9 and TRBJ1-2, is DSGVTQTPKHLITATGQRVTLRCSPRSGDLSVYWYQQSLDQGLQFLIQYYNGEERAKGNILERFSAQQFPDLHSELNLSSLELGDSALYFCASSVGGGALGSYGYTFGSGTRLTVV.

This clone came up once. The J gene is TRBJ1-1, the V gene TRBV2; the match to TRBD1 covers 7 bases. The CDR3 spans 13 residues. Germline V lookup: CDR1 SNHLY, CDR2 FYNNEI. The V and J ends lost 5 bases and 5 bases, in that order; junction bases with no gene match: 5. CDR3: CASSRDSGTEAFF. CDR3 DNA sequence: TGTGCCAGCAGTAGGGACAGTGGGACTGAAGCTTTCTTT.

CDR3 nucleotides: TGTGCCAGCAGTTCAGGGGTCGGGAATTCAGGGGAGACCCAGTACTTC. Translated, it gives CASSSGVGNSGETQYF. J is TRBJ2-5 and V is TRBV5-4, with D maybe TRBD1 (6 bases). The V end was cut by 5 bases, the J end by 5 bases, with 22 bases between. The CDR3 length is 16 residues. Per the germline V gene, CDR1 is SGHNT and CDR2 is YYREEE (reference sequence).